This TCR beta chain came from a study of blood T cell repertoires in COVID-19. Study background: Specimens from acute and convalescent COVID-19 originated in the United States, Italy and Spain. Sample material is recorded as cDNA or gDNA derived from T cells, B-cell-depleted T cells, or PBMCs.

Per the authors' pipeline: Reference gene primer amplification in the assay estimated nucleated cell counts. Repertoires were generated with immunoSEQ multiplex PCR, while TCRdb's copy carries only in-frame clones and drops some. V, J and clone size are taken as reported in that table, and D and trimming were inferred from the DNA itself. The sample shows about 46,000 clones, 75% to 90% of them seen only once. The CDR3 has 11 residues. V was cut by 1 base and J by 8 bases, with 5 bases left in between. The germline CDR1 and CDR2 sequences are KGHSH and LQKENI. The Seattle patients joined while their infection was active and were tracked longitudinally afterward. Only one count was recorded for this clone.

The TCR sequence derives from an elderly woman with COVID-19, enrolled during active disease. The sample comprised peripheral blood. This chain joins TRBV18 and TRBJ1-1; D not certain. CDR3 sequence (DNA): TGTGCCAGCTCACCACTGGAGGAAGCTTTCTTT. It yields the protein CASSPLEEAFF.